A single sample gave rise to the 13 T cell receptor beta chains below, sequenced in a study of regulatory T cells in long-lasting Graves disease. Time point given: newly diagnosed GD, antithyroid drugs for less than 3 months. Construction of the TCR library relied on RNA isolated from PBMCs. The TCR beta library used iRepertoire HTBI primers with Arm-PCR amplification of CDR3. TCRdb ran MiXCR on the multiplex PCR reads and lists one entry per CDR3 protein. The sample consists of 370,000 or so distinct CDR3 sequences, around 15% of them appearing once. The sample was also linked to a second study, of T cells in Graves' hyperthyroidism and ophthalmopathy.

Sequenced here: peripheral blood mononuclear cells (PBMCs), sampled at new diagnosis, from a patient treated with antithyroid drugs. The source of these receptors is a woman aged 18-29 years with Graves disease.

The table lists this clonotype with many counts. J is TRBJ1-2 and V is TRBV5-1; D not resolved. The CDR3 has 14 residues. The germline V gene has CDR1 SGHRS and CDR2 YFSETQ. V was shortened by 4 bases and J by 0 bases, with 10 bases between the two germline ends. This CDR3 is CASSPPTSNYGYTF. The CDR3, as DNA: TGCGCCAGCAGCCCCCCGACATCTAACTATGGCTACACCTTC.

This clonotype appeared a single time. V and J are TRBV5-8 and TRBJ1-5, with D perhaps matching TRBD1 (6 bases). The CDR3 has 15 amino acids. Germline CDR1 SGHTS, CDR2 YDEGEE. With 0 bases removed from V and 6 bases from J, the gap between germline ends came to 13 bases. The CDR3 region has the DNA TGTGCCAGCAGCTTGGCAGGGGAGTTCAGTCAGCCCCAGCATTTT. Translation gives CASSLAGEFSQPQHF.

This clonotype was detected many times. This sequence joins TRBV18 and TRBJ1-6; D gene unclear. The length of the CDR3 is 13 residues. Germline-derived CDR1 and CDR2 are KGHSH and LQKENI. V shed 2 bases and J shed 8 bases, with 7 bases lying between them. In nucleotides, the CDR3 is TGTGCCAGCTCACCATGGGTCGATTCACCCCTCCACTTT. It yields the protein CASSPWVDSPLHF.

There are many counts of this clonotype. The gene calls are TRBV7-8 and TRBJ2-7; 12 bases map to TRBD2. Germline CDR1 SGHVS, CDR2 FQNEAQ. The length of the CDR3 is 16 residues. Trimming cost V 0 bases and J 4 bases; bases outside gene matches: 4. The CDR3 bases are TGTGCCAGCAGCTTAGCATGGACTAGCGGGGCATACGAGCAGTACTTC. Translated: CASSLAWTSGAYEQYF.

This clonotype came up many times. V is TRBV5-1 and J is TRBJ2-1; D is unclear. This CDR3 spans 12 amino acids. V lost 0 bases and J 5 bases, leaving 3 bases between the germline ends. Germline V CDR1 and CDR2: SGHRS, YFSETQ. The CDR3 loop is CASSLENNEQFF. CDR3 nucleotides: TGCGCCAGCAGCTTGGAAAACAATGAGCAGTTCTTC.

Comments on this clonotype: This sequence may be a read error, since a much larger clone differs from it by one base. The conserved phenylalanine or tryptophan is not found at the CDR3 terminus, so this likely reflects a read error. The CDR3 here is CASSRSPPGGNEQYS. Written as DNA, the CDR3 is TGTGCCAGCTCACGCTCACCCCCGGGGGGCAACGAGCAGTACTCC. The chain links TRBV18 to TRBJ2-7; possible D gene TRBD2, 7 bases. The germline V gene encodes CDR1 KGHSH and CDR2 LQKENI. V dropped 4 bases and J dropped 5 bases, with 18 bases sitting between them. The length of the CDR3 is 15 residues.

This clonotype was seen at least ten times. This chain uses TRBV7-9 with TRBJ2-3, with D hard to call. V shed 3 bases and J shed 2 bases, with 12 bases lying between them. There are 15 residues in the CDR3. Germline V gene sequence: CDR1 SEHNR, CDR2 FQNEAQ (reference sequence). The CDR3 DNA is TGTGCCAGCAGCTTCTCTGCAGTTCTCACAGATACGCAGTATTTT. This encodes CASSFSAVLTDTQYF.

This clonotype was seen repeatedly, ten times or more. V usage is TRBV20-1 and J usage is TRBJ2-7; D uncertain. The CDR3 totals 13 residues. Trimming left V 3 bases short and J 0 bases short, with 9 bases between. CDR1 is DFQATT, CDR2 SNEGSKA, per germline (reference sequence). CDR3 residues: CSASTVDSYEQYF. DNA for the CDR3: TGCAGTGCTAGTACAGTAGACTCCTACGAGCAGTACTTC.

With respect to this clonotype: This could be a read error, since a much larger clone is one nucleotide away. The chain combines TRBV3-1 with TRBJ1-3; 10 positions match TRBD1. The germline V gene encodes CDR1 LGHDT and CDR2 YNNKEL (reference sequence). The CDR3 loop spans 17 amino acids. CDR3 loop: CASSLLDRGRAGNAIYF. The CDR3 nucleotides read TGTGCCAGCAGTCTCCTTGACAGGGGGCGAGCTGGAAACGCCATATATTTT.

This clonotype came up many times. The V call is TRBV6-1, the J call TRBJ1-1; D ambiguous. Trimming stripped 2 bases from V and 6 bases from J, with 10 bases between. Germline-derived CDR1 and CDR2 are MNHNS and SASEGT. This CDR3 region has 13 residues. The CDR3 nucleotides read TGTGCCAGCAGTGAATACCGCCGCGCTGAAGCTTTCTTT. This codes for CASSEYRRAEAFF.

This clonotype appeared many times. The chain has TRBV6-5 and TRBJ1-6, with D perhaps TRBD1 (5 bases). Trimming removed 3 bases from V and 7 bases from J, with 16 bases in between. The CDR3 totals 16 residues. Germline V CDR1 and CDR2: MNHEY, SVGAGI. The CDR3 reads CASSYSPGGVNSPLHF. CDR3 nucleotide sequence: TGTGCCAGCAGTTATTCGCCGGGGGGTGTGAATTCACCCCTCCACTTT.

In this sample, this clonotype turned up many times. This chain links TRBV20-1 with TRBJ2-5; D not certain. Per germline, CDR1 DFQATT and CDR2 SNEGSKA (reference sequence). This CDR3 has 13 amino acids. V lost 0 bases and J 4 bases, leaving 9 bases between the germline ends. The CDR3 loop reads CSARDQTRETQYF. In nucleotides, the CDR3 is TGCAGTGCTAGAGATCAGACCAGAGAGACCCAGTACTTC.

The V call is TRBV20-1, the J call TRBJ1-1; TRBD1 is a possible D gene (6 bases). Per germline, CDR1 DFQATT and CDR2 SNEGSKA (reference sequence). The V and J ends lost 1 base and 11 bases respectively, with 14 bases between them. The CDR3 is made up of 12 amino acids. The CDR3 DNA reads TGCAGTGCTAGAGCCAGGGGTCAGGGGGCTTTCTTT. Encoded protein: CSARARGQGAFF.